This T cell receptor beta chain comes out of a study of shared clonotypes between healthy human individuals. Method: immunoSEQ multiplex PCR; TCRdb's copy keeps in-frame clones and lacks some. Seen here are about a million clones, approximately 80% observed once, and the top ten hold approximately 1.5%. The CDR3 length is 12 residues. Per germline, CDR1 MGHDK and CDR2 SYGVNS. Trimming cost V 7 bases and J 4 bases, with 8 bases left between them. Sample: memory CD4+ T cells sorted from blood. Subset described: CD45RA-negative fraction. This TCR was sampled from a man aged 18 to 30 in good health. V and J are TRBV25-1 and TRBJ1-3, with unresolved D. CDR3 DNA sequence: TGTGCCAGCACCGGTTGGGGAAACACCATATATTTT. As protein: CASTGWGNTIYF.